This TCR beta chain was observed in a study of patients and donors after allogeneic stem cell transplantation (dated by TCRdb to about 2020). The cysteine opens and the phenylalanine closes a CDR3 of 15 amino acids. Solely the CDR3 DNA is kept, with 45 bases framed from the first base. A distance of 9 bases separates the germline ends of V and J, which lose 1 base and 2 bases respectively. Reading the germline V gene gives CDR1 SGHTA and CDR2 FQGNSA. Comments on this clonotype: The target of this receptor is not known. Base qualities are not provided; no much larger clone lies one nucleotide away.

Library prep was done by RT-PCR. Sequencing relied on a NextSeq 550. The public reads were quality trimmed at Q25 with fastp and then assembled into clones with MiXCR by TCRdb, keeping productive beta chains. Merged by CDR3 protein, the rows form single entries marked with the most common genes and DNA. The sample profile shows about a million distinct CDR3 sequences; over 15% of them were found once. About 6% of the sample lies in the top ten. The sequenced sample was blood, either unsorted or a sorted T cell fraction (not recorded which). The sequence links TRBV7-2 to TRBJ2-4, with TRBD1 tentatively as D gene (6 bases match). The sequence was collected from a human donor who was either an allogeneic HSCT recipient or a stem cell or donor lymphocyte infusion donor (not recorded which). It is not recorded whose cells these are; they may come from a transplant donor. CDR3 loop: CASSLVQGSKNIQYF. The DNA sequence follows: TGTGCCAGCAGCTTAGTACAGGGTTCCAAAAACATTCAGTACTTC.